These T cell receptor beta chains were read from a single sample in a study of response to subunit inactivated influenza vaccine. From the RT-PCR reads, TCRdb called clonotypes with MiXCR, one entry per CDR3 protein. The sample contains 650,000 to 850,000 distinct CDR3 sequences, approximately 13% of which appear only once. The sample was PBMCs from blood, taken approximately 15 days before vaccination. The receptors here all came from a man aged 45 to 65 who received an inactivated influenza vaccine. CDR3s include the opening cysteine and the closing phenylalanine or tryptophan. A D gene is named only where the DNA matches it firmly. A row's size may be missing; if present it is once, few, many or a size class.

v_gene	abundance	j_gene	d_gene	CDR3aa	CDR3nt
TRBV4-3	few	TRBJ2-2	NA	CASSQETGPGELFF	TGCGCCAGCAGCCAAGAAACAGGCCCCGGGGAGCTGTTTTTT
TRBV5-1	few	TRBJ2-6	TRBD1	CASSSTGSPGANVLTF	TGCGCCAGCAGCTCGACAGGGTCGCCTGGGGCCAACGTCCTGACTTTC
TRBV12-3/TRBV12-4	many	TRBJ2-2	NA	CASSPLLNTGELFF	TGTGCCAGCAGTCCCCTTCTGAACACCGGGGAGCTGTTTTTT
TRBV28	NA	TRBJ1-1	NA	CASRSGRERNTEAFF	TGTGCCAGCAGATCGGGCCGAGAGAGGAACACTGAAGCTTTCTTT
TRBV7-9	few	TRBJ2-2	TRBD1	CASSSGTGIYGELFF	TGTGCCAGCAGCTCCGGGACAGGGATTTACGGGGAGCTGTTTTTT
TRBV2	few	TRBJ2-7	NA	CASSDMGSYEQYF	TGTGCCAGCAGTGATATGGGCTCCTACGAGCAGTACTTC
TRBV7-2	NA	TRBJ2-5	TRBD2	CASSLGLAGGPGETQYF	TGTGCCAGCAGCTTAGGACTAGCGGGGGGGCCCGGAGAGACCCAGTACTTC
TRBV15	few	TRBJ1-4	NA	CATRRGSTNEKLFF	TGTGCCACCCGGAGAGGTTCAACTAATGAAAAACTGTTTTTT
TRBV7-3	NA	TRBJ2-3	TRBD2	CASSLDGRRNTQYF	TGTGCCAGCAGCTTAGACGGGAGGAGAAATACGCAGTATTTT
TRBV7-9	once	TRBJ1-5	NA	CASCGALSNQPQHF	TGTGCCAGCTGCGGGGCCTTGAGCAATCAGCCCCAGCATTTT
TRBV12-3/TRBV12-4	NA	TRBJ1-5	TRBD1	CASSVGTGVQPQHF	TGTGCCAGCAGTGTCGGGACAGGGGTTCAGCCCCAGCATTTT
TRBV7-6	NA	TRBJ2-1	TRBD2	CASSLRGGALNEQFF	TGTGCCAGCAGCTTACGGGGGGGGGCCTTAAATGAGCAGTTCTTC
TRBV5-1	NA	TRBJ2-7	TRBD1	CANSPQGFLSEQYF	TGCGCCAACAGCCCACAGGGGTTTTTGAGCGAGCAGTACTTC
TRBV20-1	few	TRBJ1-1	NA	CSATNKAFF	TGCAGTGCTACCAACAAAGCTTTCTTT
TRBV6-2/TRBV6-3	few	TRBJ1-5	NA	CASGQNQPQHF	TGTGCCAGCGGACAGAATCAGCCCCAGCATTTT
TRBV6-2/TRBV6-3	few	TRBJ2-4	NA	CASITQIPPLIKLAKNIQYF	TGTGCCAGCATCACACAGATCCCTCCTCTGATAAAACTAGCCAAAAACATTCAGTACTTC
TRBV7-2	few	TRBJ2-1	NA	CASSRSGWGQGEQFF	TGTGCCAGCAGCCGCTCGGGTTGGGGCCAGGGTGAGCAGTTCTTC
TRBV7-2	NA	TRBJ2-7	NA	CASSLKPGPYEQYF	TGTGCCAGCAGCTTAAAACCGGGACCCTACGAGCAGTACTTC
TRBV15	few	TRBJ2-2	NA	CATSKMTGTGELFF	TGTGCCACCAGCAAAATGACAGGAACCGGGGAGCTGTTTTTT
TRBV20-1	NA	TRBJ2-7	NA	CSARGTQITRDYEQYF	TGCAGTGCTAGAGGGACACAGATTACCCGGGACTACGAGCAGTACTTC
TRBV7-2	NA	TRBJ2-7	TRBD2	CASSPGLAGGGEQYF	TGTGCCAGCAGCCCTGGACTAGCGGGGGGGGGTGAGCAGTACTTC
TRBV9	NA	TRBJ1-4	TRBD1	CASSESPGQGGEKLFF	TGTGCCAGCAGTGAATCGCCGGGACAGGGGGGTGAAAAACTGTTTTTT
TRBV7-9	few	TRBJ1-1	NA	CAVEVSAYPEAFF	TGTGCCGTCGAGGTGTCAGCGTATCCTGAAGCTTTCTTT
TRBV7-2	NA	TRBJ2-1	TRBD1	CASSWGTGGYNEQFF	TGTGCCAGCAGCTGGGGGACAGGGGGATACAATGAGCAGTTCTTC
TRBV7-2	NA	TRBJ2-3	NA	CASSTQTSTDTQYF	TGTGCCAGCAGCACACAGACTAGCACAGATACGCAGTATTTT
TRBV7-3	NA	TRBJ2-2	NA	CASSSSNTNTGELFF	TGTGCCAGCAGCTCGTCAAACACGAACACCGGGGAGCTGTTTTTT
TRBV29-1	NA	TRBJ1-6	NA	CSAQNSGSPLHF	TGCAGCGCTCAGAACAGTGGTTCACCCCTCCACTTT
TRBV6-1	few	TRBJ2-2	NA	CASSLLAGAAGGELFF	TGTGCCAGCAGCCTTCTGGCGGGGGCGGCGGGCGGGGAGCTGTTTTTT
TRBV6-2/TRBV6-3	many	TRBJ2-1	TRBD2	CASLGLAGYNEQFF	TGTGCCAGCTTGGGACTAGCGGGATACAATGAGCAGTTCTTC
TRBV18	few	TRBJ2-1	NA	CASSPRLEANEQFF	TGTGCCAGCTCACCACGGCTAGAAGCCAATGAGCAGTTCTTC
TRBV29-1	NA	TRBJ1-1	TRBD1	CSVVRTGAEAFF	TGCAGCGTTGTTCGGACAGGGGCTGAAGCTTTCTTT
TRBV28	NA	TRBJ2-2	NA	CASGTVGVGTGELFF	TGTGCCAGCGGTACCGTAGGGGTGGGCACCGGGGAGCTGTTTTTT
TRBV6-1	few	TRBJ1-6	NA	CASRTPGQGGSPLHF	TGTGCCAGCAGGACCCCGGGACAAGGGGGTTCACCCCTCCACTTT
TRBV7-2	NA	TRBJ1-2	NA	CASSLGGPPRDGYTF	TGTGCCAGCAGCTTGGGAGGGCCGCCCAGGGATGGCTACACCTTC
TRBV7-9	NA	TRBJ2-5	TRBD1	CASSPRTGLAQETQYF	TGTGCCAGCAGCCCCCGGACAGGACTGGCCCAAGAGACCCAGTACTTC
TRBV20-1	NA	TRBJ1-1	TRBD1	CSARDRPWTGGGTEAFF	TGCAGTGCTAGAGATCGGCCCTGGACAGGGGGGGGAACTGAAGCTTTCTTT
TRBV7-2	many	TRBJ2-3	NA	CASSSPLTDTQYF	TGTGCCAGCAGCTCACCTTTAACAGATACGCAGTATTTT
TRBV5-1	NA	TRBJ2-5	TRBD2	CASSGTTGSTETQYF	TGCGCCAGCAGCGGGACTACGGGCTCTACTGAGACCCAGTACTTC
TRBV11-2	few	TRBJ1-2	NA	CASGPGGIESGYTF	TGTGCCAGTGGACCTGGTGGTATCGAGTCTGGCTACACCTTC
TRBV24-1	few	TRBJ2-2	NA	CATSVAGTLTNTGELFF	TGTGCCACCAGTGTTGCAGGGACACTAACGAACACCGGGGAGCTGTTTTTT
TRBV30	few	TRBJ2-1	NA	CAWDGTREVNEQFF	TGTGCCTGGGACGGGACGCGGGAAGTTAATGAGCAGTTCTTC
TRBV28	NA	TRBJ2-5	TRBD2	CASSLGTSGGPRETQYF	TGTGCCAGCAGTTTGGGGACTAGCGGGGGGCCGAGGGAGACCCAGTACTTC
TRBV6-5	few	TRBJ2-1	NA	CASSYSRFGHNEQFF	TGTGCCAGCAGTTACTCGAGGTTCGGGCACAATGAGCAGTTCTTC
TRBV20-1	NA	TRBJ2-1	TRBD1	CSASVGEQGSYNEQFF	TGCAGTGCTAGCGTAGGAGAACAGGGGTCCTACAATGAGCAGTTCTTC